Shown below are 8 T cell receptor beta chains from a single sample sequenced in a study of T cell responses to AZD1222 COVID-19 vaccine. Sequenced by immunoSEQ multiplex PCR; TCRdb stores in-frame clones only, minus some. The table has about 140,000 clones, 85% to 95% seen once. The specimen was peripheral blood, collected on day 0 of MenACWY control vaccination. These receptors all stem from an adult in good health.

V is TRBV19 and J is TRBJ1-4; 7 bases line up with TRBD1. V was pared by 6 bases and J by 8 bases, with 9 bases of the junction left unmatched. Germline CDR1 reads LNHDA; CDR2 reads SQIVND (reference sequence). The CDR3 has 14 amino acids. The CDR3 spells CASRAQGRGEKLFF. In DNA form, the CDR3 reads TGTGCCAGTAGGGCACAGGGGAGAGGAGAAAAACTGTTTTTT.

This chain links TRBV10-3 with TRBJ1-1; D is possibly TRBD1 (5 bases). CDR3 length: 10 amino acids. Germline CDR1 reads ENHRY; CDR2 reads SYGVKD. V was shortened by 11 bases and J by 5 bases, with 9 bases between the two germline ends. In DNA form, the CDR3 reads TGTGCCGGGGGACGGACTGAAGCTTTCTTT. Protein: CAGGRTEAFF.

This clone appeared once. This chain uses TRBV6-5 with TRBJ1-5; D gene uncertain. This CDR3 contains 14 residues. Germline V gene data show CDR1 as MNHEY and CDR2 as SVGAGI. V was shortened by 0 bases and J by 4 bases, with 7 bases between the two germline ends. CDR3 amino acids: CASSYSSKNQPQHF. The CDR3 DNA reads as TGTGCCAGCAGTTACTCGAGCAAGAATCAGCCCCAGCATTTT.

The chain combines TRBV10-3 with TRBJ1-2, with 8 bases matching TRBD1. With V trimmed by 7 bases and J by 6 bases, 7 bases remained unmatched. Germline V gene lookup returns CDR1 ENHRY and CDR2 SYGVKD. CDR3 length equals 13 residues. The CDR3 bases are TGTGCCATCAACGGACAGGGAGGGGATGGCTACACCTTC. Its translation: CAINGQGGDGYTF.

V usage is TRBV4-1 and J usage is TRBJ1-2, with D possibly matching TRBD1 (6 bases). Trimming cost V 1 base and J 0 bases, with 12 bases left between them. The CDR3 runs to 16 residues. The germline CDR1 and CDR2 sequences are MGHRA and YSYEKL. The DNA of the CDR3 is TGCGCCAGCAGCCAAGCGGGACACCCCTCTAACTATGGCTACACCTTC. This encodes CASSQAGHPSNYGYTF.

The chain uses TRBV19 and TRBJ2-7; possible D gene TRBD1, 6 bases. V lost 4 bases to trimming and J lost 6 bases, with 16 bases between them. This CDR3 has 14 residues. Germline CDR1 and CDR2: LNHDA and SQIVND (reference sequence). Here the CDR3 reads CASSKLTGASEQYF. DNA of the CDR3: TGTGCCAGTAGTAAGCTGACAGGCGCGAGCGAGCAGTACTTC.

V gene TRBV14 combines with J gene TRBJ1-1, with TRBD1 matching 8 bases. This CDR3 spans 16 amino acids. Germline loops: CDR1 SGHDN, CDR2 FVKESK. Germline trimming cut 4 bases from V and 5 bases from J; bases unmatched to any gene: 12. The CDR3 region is CASSPGWWTGITEAFF. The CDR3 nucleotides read TGTGCCAGCAGCCCCGGATGGTGGACAGGGATAACTGAAGCTTTCTTT.

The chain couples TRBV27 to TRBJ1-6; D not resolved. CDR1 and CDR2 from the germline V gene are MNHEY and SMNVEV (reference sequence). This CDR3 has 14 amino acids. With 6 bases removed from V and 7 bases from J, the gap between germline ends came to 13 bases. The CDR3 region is CASSHTRANSPLHF. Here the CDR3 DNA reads TGTGCCAGCAGCCATACGCGGGCGAATTCACCCCTCCACTTT.